What follows are 21 T cell receptor beta chains derived from one specimen sequenced in a study of blood T cells in healthy people across ages (dated by TCRdb to between 2014 and 2016). The protocol used for the library was 5' RACE. Instrument on record: Illumina HiSeq 2500. A second 7 to 11 cycle PCR used a sample-barcoded 5' primer and a J-beta primer mix. TCRdb trimmed public reads at Q25 via fastp, called clones via MiXCR and kept in-frame beta chains. Under each unique CDR3 protein, matching rows form one entry showing the most common genes and DNA. This sample comprises more than 900,000 distinct CDR3 sequences, almost 30% of them detected only once. Of the sample, roughly 10% is held by the ten largest clones. The same sample was also studied in work on T cells of mothers and their children.

Sequences were obtained from blood. These receptors were taken from a woman in her 40s in good health.

The chain links TRBV10-3 to TRBJ2-3; 9 bases align to TRBD1. CDR3 length: 16 residues. The germline CDR1 and CDR2 sequences are ENHRY and SYGVKD. The V and J ends lost 7 bases and 5 bases, in that order; junction bases with no gene match: 13. In nucleotides, the CDR3 is TGTGCCATCATGGGGACAGGGTTTTCCGGGGGAGATACGCAGTATTTT. Translation gives CAIMGTGFSGGDTQYF.

This chain joins TRBV7-6 and TRBJ2-1; D is perhaps TRBD2 (6 bases). CDR1 and CDR2 from the germline V gene are SGHVS and FNYEAQ. The CDR3 contains 14 residues. The V gene lost 1 base and the J gene lost 10 bases, with 14 bases spanning the gap. CDR3 bases: TGTGCCAGCAGCTTAGATTTTAAGGGAGGCGAGCAGTTCTTC. Protein sequence: CASSLDFKGGEQFF.

The chain links TRBV6-2 or TRBV6-3 to TRBJ1-1; D is uncertain. CDR3 length: 14 residues. Germline V gene lookup returns CDR1 MNHEY and CDR2 SVGEGT. Deletions cut 0 bases from V and 1 base from J, with 6 bases between. CDR3 bases: TGTGCCAGCAGTTACTCGAAGGGGAACACTGAAGCTTTCTTT. This gives the protein CASSYSKGNTEAFF.

This clonotype was recorded a few times. This chain uses TRBV20-1 with TRBJ2-3; D possibly corresponds to TRBD2 (6 bases). With 3 bases removed from V and 1 base from J, the gap between germline ends came to 14 bases. CDR1 and CDR2 from the germline V gene are DFQATT and SNEGSKA (reference sequence). This CDR3 contains 15 residues. In nucleotides, the CDR3 is TGCAGTGCTAGCAGGGTCACGGGAGGCACAGATACGCAGTATTTT. Amino acids: CSASRVTGGTDTQYF.

This clonotype came up many times. The V gene is TRBV29-1, the J gene TRBJ2-1; 10 nucleotides match TRBD2. CDR1 SQVTM and CDR2 ANQGSEA come from the germline V gene. CDR3 length equals 18 residues. V trimming: 2 bases; J trimming: 7 bases; junction bases outside the gene matches: 17. This CDR3 is CSVERSGLAGAAGNEQFF. The CDR3 bases are TGCAGCGTTGAAAGATCTGGGCTAGCGGGGGCAGCCGGAAATGAGCAGTTCTTC.

The chain recombines TRBV28 with TRBJ2-2, with D perhaps given as TRBD1 or TRBD2 (5 bases each). Germline values: CDR1 MDHEN, CDR2 SYDVKM. Trimming took 5 bases from V and 3 from J, leaving 10 bases between them. This CDR3 has 14 amino acids. In DNA, the CDR3 is TGTGCCAGCAGTGCACCGGGACACACCGGGGAGCTGTTTTTT. Encoded protein: CASSAPGHTGELFF.

This clonotype has only a few counts. V gene TRBV20-1 combines with J gene TRBJ2-7, with a possible D match to TRBD1 (6 bases). The germline V gene encodes CDR1 DFQATT and CDR2 SNEGSKA (reference sequence). V lost 2 bases to trimming and J lost 2 bases, with 7 bases between them. This CDR3 contains 12 residues. The CDR3 DNA sequence: TGCAGTGCTAGACGGACAGCCTACGAGCAGTACTTC. Translation gives CSARRTAYEQYF.

This clonotype was picked up a small number of times. The V call is TRBV12-3 or TRBV12-4, the J call TRBJ2-2; D may correspond to TRBD1 or TRBD2 (6 bases each). This CDR3 region has 13 residues. Trimming shortened V by 8 bases and J by 0 bases, and 7 bases separated the two germline ends. The CDR3 DNA reads TGTGCCAGCGGGGGGCCGAACACCGGGGAGCTGTTTTTT. Protein sequence: CASGGPNTGELFF.

This clonotype has a count of ten or more. This sequence joins TRBV20-1 and TRBJ1-2; D unresolved. With 0 bases removed from V and 1 base from J, the gap between germline ends came to 6 bases. The CDR3 covers 13 residues. Germline CDR1 and CDR2: DFQATT and SNEGSKA (reference sequence). CDR3 DNA: TGCAGTGCTAGAGATCAGAGTAACTATGGCTACACCTTC. Translation gives CSARDQSNYGYTF.

The chain recombines TRBV6-6 with TRBJ2-1; a possible D gene is TRBD1 (6 bases). V lost 8 bases to trimming and J lost 10 bases, with 18 bases between them. This CDR3 is built from 13 residues. CDR1 is MNHNY, CDR2 SVGAGI, per germline (reference sequence). CDR3 in DNA: TGTGCCAGCCGGGACATAGGCTCCTACGAGCAGTTCTTC. Protein product: CASRDIGSYEQFF.

The sample holds a few counts of this clonotype. The V gene is TRBV12-3 or TRBV12-4, the J gene TRBJ2-1; 10 bases map to TRBD1. With V trimmed by 6 bases and J by 9 bases, 8 bases remained unmatched. CDR3 length: 14 residues. The CDR3 coding sequence is TGTGCCAGCAGCATGGGACAGGGGCCAGGTGAGCAGTTCTTC. Amino acids: CASSMGQGPGEQFF.

In this sample, this clonotype turned up a few times. The chain couples TRBV7-9 to TRBJ1-1; a possible D gene is TRBD1 (5 bases). The CDR3 length is 13 residues. V dropped 4 bases and J dropped 3 bases, with 9 bases sitting between them. The germline V gene encodes CDR1 SEHNR and CDR2 FQNEAQ (reference sequence). CDR3 nucleotides: TGTGCCAGCAGCTCCCCGGGGGACACTGAAGCTTTCTTT. The encoded protein is CASSSPGDTEAFF.

This chain uses TRBV20-1 with TRBJ2-3; D perhaps matches TRBD2 (6 bases). This CDR3 spans 12 amino acids. V was pared by 0 bases and J by 9 bases, with 10 bases between. Germline CDR1 DFQATT, CDR2 SNEGSKA (reference sequence). The CDR3 coding sequence is TGCAGTGCTAGAGATCCGGAGGGAACGCAGTATTTT. Amino acids: CSARDPEGTQYF.

In its sample, this clonotype was seen once. A much bigger clone sits one base away, suggesting this may be a read error. The chain uses TRBV29-1 and TRBJ2-4, with 10 bases lining up with TRBD2. The CDR3 sequence is 14 residues long. J lost 13 bases, V lost 7 bases, and 16 bases had no gene match. CDR1 and CDR2 (germline): SQVTM, ANQGSEA. The CDR3, as DNA: TGCAGCGCCTGGACTAGCGGCCTGACAGATGAGCAGTACTTC. Amino acids: CSAWTSGLTDEQYF.

This clonotype has more than one count but fewer than ten. The chain carries TRBV15 and TRBJ1-4, with 9 bases aligning to TRBD1. Trimming removed 1 base from V and 5 bases from J; junction bases left unmatched: 5. Germline V CDR1 and CDR2: LNHNV, YYDKDF (reference sequence). CDR3 size: 16 residues. CDR3: CATSRGYGTGNEKLFF. DNA of the CDR3: TGTGCCACCAGCAGAGGGTACGGGACAGGGAATGAAAAACTGTTTTTT.

The CDR3 sequence is CASSSNRGQGSPLHF. The CDR3, as DNA: TGCGCCAGCAGCTCGAACAGGGGCCAGGGTTCACCCCTCCACTTT. The chain is built from TRBV5-1 and TRBJ1-6, with 7 positions matching TRBD1. Unmatched junction bases numbered 9, after V lost 3 bases and J lost 9 bases. The V gene's germline CDR1 is SGHRS and CDR2 YFSETQ. This CDR3 contains 15 residues. Drawing the rest from reference TRBV5-1 and TRBJ1-6, the complete variable domain is KAGVTQTPRYLIKTRGQQVTLSCSPISGHRSVSWYQQTPGQGLQFLFEYFSETQRNKGNFPGRFSGRQFSNSRSEMNVSTLELGDSALYLCASSSNRGQGSPLHFGNGTRLTVT.

There are a few counts of this clonotype. The chain joins TRBV27 to TRBJ2-7; D possibly matches TRBD1 or TRBD2 (6 bases each). The CDR3 loop spans 15 amino acids. The V gene's germline CDR1 is MNHEY and CDR2 SMNVEV (reference sequence). The ends were cut back, 5 bases at V and 2 bases at J, with 16 bases in the middle. The DNA of the CDR3 is TGTGCCAGCAGTCGGGGGCGGGCAGGGACCTACGAGCAGTACTTC. Translation: CASSRGRAGTYEQYF.

The chain recombines TRBV20-1 with TRBJ2-1; the D gene is possibly TRBD1 (6 bases). The CDR3 consists of 15 residues. Trimming pared 3 bases from V and 6 bases from J, leaving 18 bases between. Germline CDR1 reads DFQATT; CDR2 reads SNEGSKA (reference sequence). Written as DNA, the CDR3 is TGCAGTGCTAGGAGCTTTGGGGGCGCCCCCAATGAGCAGTTCTTC. Encoded protein: CSARSFGGAPNEQFF.

Here the CDR3 reads CASSLGSITNEQYF. CDR3 in DNA: TGTGCCAGCAGCTTAGGCTCCATTACAAACGAGCAGTACTTC. The rearrangement uses TRBV7-2 and TRBJ2-7; no clear D gene. CDR3 size: 14 residues. CDR1 and CDR2 from the germline V gene are SGHTA and FQGNSA. V was trimmed by 1 base and J by 5 bases, leaving 12 bases between them. Supplemented by reference TRBV7-2 and TRBJ2-7, the full variable domain reads GAGVSQSPSNKVTEKGKDVELRCDPISGHTALYWYRQSLGQGLEFLIYFQGNSAPDKSGLPSDRFSAERTGGSVSTLTIQRTQQEDSAVYLCASSLGSITNEQYFGPGTRLTVT.

The rearrangement joins TRBV7-6 to TRBJ2-7, with unresolved D. Germline values: CDR1 SGHVS, CDR2 FNYEAQ. This CDR3 comprises 13 residues. V was shortened by 6 bases and J by 0 bases, with 9 bases between the two germline ends. CDR3 sequence (DNA): TGTGCCAGCAGATACTTAACCTCCTACGAGCAGTACTTC. It yields the protein CASRYLTSYEQYF.

The sample holds a few counts of this clonotype. This sequence joins TRBV7-3 and TRBJ1-1; a possible D gene is TRBD1 (6 bases). The V gene's germline CDR1 is SGHTA and CDR2 FQGTGA. This CDR3 spans 13 amino acids. Trimming stripped 6 bases from V and 4 bases from J, with 12 bases between. The CDR3 DNA reads TGTGCCAGCAGACGAGGACAGAGCACTGAAGCTTTCTTT. It encodes CASRRGQSTEAFF.